This T cell receptor beta chain was profiled in a study of shared clonotypes between healthy human individuals. Study-level results: Unshared clonotypes carried lower generation probabilities than those common to all four donors.

Germline V CDR1 and CDR2: SGHRS, YFSETQ. V dropped 3 bases and J dropped 4 bases, with 13 bases sitting between them. The CDR3 is 14 residues long. On this clone: Its antigen is unidentified.

Several immunoSEQ plates held equal portions of the genomic DNA taken from each subset. Data came from immunoSEQ multiplex PCR; TCRdb stores just in-frame clones and leaves some out. The sample lists about 2.4 million clones, approximately 93% occurring once. The clonotype was recovered from a man younger than 35 in good health. Some clones in this sample may be carry-over from other donors' samples. The J gene is TRBJ1-1, the V gene TRBV5-1; D remains ambiguous. Specimen: naive CD4+ T cells from PBMCs. Regarding subset: CD45RA+ positively selected. This chain's CDR3 is CASSSRTPPTEAFF. DNA of the CDR3: TGCGCCAGCAGCTCTCGTACCCCCCCCACTGAAGCTTTCTTT.